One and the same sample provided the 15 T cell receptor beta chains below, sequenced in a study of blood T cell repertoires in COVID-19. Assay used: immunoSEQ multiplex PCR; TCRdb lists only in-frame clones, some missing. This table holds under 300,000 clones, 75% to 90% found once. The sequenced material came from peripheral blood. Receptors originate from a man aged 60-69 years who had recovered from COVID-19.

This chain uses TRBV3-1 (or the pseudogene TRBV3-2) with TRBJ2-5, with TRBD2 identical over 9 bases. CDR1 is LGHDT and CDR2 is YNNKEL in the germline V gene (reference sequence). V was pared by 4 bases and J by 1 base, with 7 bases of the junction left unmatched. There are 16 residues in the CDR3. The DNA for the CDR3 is TGTGCCAGCAGCCCGAGACTAGCGGACCGCCAAGAGACCCAGTACTTC. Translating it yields CASSPRLADRQETQYF.

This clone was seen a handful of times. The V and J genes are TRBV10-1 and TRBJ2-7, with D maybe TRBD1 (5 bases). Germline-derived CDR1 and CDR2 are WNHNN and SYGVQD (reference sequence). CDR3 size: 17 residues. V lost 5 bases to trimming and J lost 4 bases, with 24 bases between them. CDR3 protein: CASSPPTQGLNSYEQYF. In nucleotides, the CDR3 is TGCGCCAGCAGTCCACCAACTCAGGGTCTTAACTCTTACGAGCAGTACTTC.

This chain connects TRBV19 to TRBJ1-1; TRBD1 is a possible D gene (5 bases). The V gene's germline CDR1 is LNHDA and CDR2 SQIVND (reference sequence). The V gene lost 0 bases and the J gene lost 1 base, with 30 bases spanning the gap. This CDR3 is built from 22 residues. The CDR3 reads CASSIDLYRYFYQGLSNTEAFF. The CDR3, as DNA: TGTGCCAGTAGTATAGATCTTTATCGATATTTTTACCAGGGCCTCTCGAACACTGAAGCTTTCTTT.

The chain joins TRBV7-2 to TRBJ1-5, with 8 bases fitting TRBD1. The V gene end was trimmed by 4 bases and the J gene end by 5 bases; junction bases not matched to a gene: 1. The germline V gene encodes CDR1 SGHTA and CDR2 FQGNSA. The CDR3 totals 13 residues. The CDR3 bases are TGTGCCAGCAGCTACAGGGGGGATCAGCCCCAGCATTTT. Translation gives CASSYRGDQPQHF.

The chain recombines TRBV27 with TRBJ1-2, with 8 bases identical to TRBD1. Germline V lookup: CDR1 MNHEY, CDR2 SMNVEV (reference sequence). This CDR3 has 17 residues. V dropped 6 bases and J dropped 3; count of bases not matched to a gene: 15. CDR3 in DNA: TGTGCCAGCAGCCTACGCTGGGACAGGAGCCTCTACTATGGCTACACCTTC. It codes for CASSLRWDRSLYYGYTF.

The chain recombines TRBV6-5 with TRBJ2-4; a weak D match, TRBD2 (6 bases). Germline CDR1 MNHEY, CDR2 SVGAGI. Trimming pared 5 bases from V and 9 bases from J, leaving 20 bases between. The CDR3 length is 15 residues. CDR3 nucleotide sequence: TGTGCCAGCAGTCCCTCCCTCGCGATGGGGGGCATTCAGTACTTC. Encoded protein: CASSPSLAMGGIQYF.

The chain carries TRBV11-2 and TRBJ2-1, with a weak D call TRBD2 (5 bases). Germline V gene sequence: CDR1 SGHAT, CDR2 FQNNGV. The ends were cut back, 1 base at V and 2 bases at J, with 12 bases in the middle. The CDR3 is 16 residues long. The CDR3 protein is CASSLAVGGPYNEQFF. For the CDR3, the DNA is TGTGCCAGCAGCTTAGCAGTCGGAGGACCCTACAATGAGCAGTTCTTC.

This CDR3 reads CASSQWTGPGAQYF. CDR3 nucleotides: TGTGCCAGCAGCCAATGGACAGGCCCAGGGGCCCAGTACTTC. The chain recombines TRBV14 with TRBJ2-5; TRBD1 agrees at 7 bases. V was pared by 2 bases and J by 9 bases, with 9 bases of the junction left unmatched. Looked up from germline, CDR1 is SGHDN and CDR2 is FVKESK. The CDR3 extends over 14 amino acids.

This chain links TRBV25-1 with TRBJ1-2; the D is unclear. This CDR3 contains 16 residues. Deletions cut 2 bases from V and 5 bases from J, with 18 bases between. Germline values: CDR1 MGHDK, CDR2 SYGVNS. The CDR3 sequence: CASSERRVPPPYGYTF. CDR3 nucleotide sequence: TGTGCCAGCAGTGAACGACGGGTCCCTCCCCCGTATGGCTACACCTTC.

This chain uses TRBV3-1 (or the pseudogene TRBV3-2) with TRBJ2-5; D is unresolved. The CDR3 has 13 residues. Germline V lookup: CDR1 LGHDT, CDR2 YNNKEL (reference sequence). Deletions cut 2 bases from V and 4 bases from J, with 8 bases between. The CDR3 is CASSQWAGETQYF. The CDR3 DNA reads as TGTGCCAGCAGCCAATGGGCCGGAGAGACCCAGTACTTC.

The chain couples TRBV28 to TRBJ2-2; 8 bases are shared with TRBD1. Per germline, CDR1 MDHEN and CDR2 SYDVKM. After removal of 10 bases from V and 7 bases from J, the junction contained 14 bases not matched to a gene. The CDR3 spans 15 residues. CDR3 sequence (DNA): TGTGCCACCAGAGTACCGGCAGGGGGCTACGGGGAGCTGTTTTTT. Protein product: CATRVPAGGYGELFF.

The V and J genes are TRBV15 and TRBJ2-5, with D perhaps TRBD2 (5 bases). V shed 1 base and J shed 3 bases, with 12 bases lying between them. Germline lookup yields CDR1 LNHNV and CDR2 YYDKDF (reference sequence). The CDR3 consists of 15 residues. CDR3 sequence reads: CATSRAPSSEETQYF. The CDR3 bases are TGTGCCACCAGCAGAGCTCCTAGCAGTGAAGAGACCCAGTACTTC.

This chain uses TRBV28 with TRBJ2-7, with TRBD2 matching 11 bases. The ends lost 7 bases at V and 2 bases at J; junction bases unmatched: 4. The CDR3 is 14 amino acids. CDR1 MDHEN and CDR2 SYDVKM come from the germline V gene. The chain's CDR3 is CASTIAGGPYEQYF. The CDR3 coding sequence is TGTGCCAGCACTATAGCGGGGGGGCCCTACGAGCAGTACTTC.

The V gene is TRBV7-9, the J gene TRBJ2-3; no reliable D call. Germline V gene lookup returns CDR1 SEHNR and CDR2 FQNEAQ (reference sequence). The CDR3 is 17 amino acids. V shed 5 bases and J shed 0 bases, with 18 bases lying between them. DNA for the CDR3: TGTGCCAGCAGCCCATTGGCGAGGTCACCTAGCACAGATACGCAGTATTTT. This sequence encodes CASSPLARSPSTDTQYF.

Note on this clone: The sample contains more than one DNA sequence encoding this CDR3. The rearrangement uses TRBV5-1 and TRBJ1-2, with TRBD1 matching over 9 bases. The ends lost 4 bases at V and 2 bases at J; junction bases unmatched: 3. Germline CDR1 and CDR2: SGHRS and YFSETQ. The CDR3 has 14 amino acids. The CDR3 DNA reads TGCGCCAGCAGCGGGGGACAGGGCAACTATGGCTACACCTTC. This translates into CASSGGQGNYGYTF.